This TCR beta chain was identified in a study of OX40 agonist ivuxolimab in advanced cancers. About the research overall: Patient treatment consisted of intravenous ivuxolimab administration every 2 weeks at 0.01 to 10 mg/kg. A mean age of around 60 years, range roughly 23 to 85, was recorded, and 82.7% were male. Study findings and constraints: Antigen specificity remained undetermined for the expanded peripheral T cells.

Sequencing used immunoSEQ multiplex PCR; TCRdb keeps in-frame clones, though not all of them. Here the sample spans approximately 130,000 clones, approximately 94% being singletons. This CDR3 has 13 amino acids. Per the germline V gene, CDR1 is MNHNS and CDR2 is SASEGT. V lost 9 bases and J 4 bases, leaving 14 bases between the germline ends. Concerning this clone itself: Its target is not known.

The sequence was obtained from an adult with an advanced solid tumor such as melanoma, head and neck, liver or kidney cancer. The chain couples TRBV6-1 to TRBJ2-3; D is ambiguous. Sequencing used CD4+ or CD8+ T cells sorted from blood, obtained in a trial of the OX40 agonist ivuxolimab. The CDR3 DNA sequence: TGTGCCAGATCTCTCGGTACTTCAGATACGCAGTATTTT. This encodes CARSLGTSDTQYF.